This TCR beta chain was captured in a study of cytomegalovirus exposure and HLA in healthy donors. On this clone: The antigen remains unidentified.

V lost 6 bases to trimming and J lost 4 bases, with 16 bases between them. The germline V gene encodes CDR1 MNHEY and CDR2 SVGAGI. The CDR3 covers 15 residues. This PCR relied on a set of 60 Vbeta primers and 13 Jbeta primers. Measured with immunoSEQ multiplex PCR; TCRdb has only the in-frame clones, and not every one. The sample totals about 200,000 clones; its top ten clones hold about 1%. Broader study findings: Relative to equally common others, HLA-associated TCR beta chains showed greater clonal expansion in a later analysis. Cytomegalovirus association was listed for 150 to 200 TCR beta chains. The only immune exposure information that was available was CMV serostatus.

The sequencing sample was made of PBMCs. The J gene is TRBJ1-5, the V gene TRBV6-5; D gene ambiguous. This receptor was taken from a girl aged 2-10 years in good health and CMV-seropositive. CDR3 nucleotides: TGTGCCAGCAGCAACGACCAGACTGCTAATCAGCCCCAGCATTTT. This encodes CASSNDQTANQPQHF.